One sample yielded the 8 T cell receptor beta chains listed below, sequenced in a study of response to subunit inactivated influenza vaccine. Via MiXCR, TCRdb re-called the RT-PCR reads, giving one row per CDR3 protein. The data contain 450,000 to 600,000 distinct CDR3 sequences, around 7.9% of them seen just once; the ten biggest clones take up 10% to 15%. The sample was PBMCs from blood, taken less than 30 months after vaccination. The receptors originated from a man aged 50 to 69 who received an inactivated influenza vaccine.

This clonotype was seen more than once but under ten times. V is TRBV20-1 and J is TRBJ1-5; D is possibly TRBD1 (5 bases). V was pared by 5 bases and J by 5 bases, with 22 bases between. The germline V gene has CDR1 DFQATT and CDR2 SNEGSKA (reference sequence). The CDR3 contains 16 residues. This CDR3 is CSAPKRGGTDDQPQHF. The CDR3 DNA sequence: TGCAGTGCTCCGAAGCGGGGGGGTACGGACGATCAGCCCCAGCATTTT.

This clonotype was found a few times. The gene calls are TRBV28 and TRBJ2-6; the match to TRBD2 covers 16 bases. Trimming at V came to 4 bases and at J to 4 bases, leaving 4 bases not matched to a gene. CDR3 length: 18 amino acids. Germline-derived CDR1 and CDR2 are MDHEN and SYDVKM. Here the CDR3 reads CASSSGLAGGSGANVLTF. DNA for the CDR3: TGTGCCAGCAGTTCGGGACTAGCGGGGGGGTCCGGGGCCAACGTCCTGACTTTC.

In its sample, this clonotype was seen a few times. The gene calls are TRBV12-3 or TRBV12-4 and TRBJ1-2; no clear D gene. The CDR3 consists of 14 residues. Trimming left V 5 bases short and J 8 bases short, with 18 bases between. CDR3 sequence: CASSPGVSRRGYTF. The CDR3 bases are TGTGCCAGCAGTCCCGGGGTCTCGAGAAGGGGCTACACCTTC.

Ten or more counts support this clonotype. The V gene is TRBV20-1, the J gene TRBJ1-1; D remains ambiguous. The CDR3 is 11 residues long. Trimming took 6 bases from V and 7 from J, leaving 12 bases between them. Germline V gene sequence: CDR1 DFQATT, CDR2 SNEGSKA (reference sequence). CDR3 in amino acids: CSATTPFEAFF. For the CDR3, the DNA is TGCAGTGCCACTACACCATTTGAAGCTTTCTTT.

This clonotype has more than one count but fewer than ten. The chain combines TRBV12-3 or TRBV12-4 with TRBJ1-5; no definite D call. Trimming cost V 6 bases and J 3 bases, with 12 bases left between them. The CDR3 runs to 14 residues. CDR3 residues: CASSYRANNQPQHF. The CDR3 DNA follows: TGTGCCAGCAGCTACCGGGCCAACAATCAGCCCCAGCATTTT.

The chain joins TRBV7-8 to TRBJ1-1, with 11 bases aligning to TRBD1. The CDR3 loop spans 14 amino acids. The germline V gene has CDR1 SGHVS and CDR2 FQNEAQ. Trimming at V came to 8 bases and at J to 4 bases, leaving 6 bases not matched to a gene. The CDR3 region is CASQGQGGFTEAFF. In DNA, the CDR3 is TGTGCCAGCCAGGGACAGGGGGGGTTCACTGAAGCTTTCTTT.

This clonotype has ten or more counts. Here the CDR3 DNA reads TGTGCCAGCAGCCCTACATCAACTAATGAAAAACTGTTTTTT. This gives the protein CASSPTSTNEKLFF. This chain uses TRBV7-9 with TRBJ1-4; D unclear. V dropped 5 bases and J dropped 0 bases, with 7 bases sitting between them. Germline loops: CDR1 SEHNR, CDR2 FQNEAQ (reference sequence). This CDR3 has 14 amino acids.

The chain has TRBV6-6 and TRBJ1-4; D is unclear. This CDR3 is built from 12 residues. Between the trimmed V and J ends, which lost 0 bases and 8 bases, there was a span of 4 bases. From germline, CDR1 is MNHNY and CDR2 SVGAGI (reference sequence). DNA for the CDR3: TGTGCCAGCAGTTACTCGAGGGAAAAACTGTTTTTT. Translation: CASSYSREKLFF.